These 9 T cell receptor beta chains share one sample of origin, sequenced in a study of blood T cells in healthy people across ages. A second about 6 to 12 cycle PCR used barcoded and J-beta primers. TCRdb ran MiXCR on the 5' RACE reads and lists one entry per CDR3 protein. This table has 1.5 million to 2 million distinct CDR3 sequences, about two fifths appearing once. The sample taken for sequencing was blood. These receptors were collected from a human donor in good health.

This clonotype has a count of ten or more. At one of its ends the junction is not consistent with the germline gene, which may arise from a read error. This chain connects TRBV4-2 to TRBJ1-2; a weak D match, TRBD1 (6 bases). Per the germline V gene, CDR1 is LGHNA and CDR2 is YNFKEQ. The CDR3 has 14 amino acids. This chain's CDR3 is CASSPEGGNYGYTF. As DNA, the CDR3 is TGCGCCAGCAGCCCAGAGGGGGGGAACTATGGCTACACCTTC.

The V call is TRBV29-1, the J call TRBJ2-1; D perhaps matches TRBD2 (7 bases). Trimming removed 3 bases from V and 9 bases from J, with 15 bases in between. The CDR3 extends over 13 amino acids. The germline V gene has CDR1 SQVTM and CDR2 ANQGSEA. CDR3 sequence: CSVEWGGLGEQFF. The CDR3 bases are TGCAGCGTTGAGTGGGGGGGCCTAGGTGAGCAGTTCTTC.

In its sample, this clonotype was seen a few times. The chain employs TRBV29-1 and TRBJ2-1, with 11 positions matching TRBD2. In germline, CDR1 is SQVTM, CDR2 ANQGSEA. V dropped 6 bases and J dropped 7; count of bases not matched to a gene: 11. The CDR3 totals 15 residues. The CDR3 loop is CSVREPGLAVNEQFF. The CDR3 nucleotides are TGCAGCGTACGAGAACCGGGACTAGCGGTTAATGAGCAGTTCTTC.

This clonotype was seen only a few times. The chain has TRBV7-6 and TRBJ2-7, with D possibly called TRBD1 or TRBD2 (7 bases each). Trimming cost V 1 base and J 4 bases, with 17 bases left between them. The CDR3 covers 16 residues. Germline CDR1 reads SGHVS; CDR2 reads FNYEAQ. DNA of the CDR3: TGTGCCAGCAGCTTAGGGGGAGGGGGCTCCCCTTACGAGCAGTACTTC. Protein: CASSLGGGGSPYEQYF.

The CDR3 loop reads CSAEHGVTQYF. The CDR3 coding sequence is TGCAGTGCTGAGCACGGGGTAACCCAGTACTTC. This rearrangement joins TRBV20-1 to TRBJ2-7; perhaps TRBD2 as D (5 bases). Per germline, CDR1 DFQATT and CDR2 SNEGSKA (reference sequence). The CDR3 is 11 residues long. Trimming cost V 5 bases and J 10 bases, with 15 bases left between them.

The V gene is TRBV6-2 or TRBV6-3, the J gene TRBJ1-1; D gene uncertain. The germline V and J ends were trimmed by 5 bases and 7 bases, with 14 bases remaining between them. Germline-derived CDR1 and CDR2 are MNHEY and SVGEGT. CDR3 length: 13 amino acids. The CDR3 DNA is TGTGCCAGCAGTACCGGAAGGGTAATTGAAGCTTTCTTT. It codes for CASSTGRVIEAFF.

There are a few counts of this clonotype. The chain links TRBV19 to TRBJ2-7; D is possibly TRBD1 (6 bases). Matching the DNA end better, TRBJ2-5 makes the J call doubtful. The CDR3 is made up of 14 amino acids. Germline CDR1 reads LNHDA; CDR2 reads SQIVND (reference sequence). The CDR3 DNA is TGTGCCAGTAGCTTTACAGGGAGAGGAGAGACCCAGTACTTC. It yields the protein CASSFTGRGETQYF.

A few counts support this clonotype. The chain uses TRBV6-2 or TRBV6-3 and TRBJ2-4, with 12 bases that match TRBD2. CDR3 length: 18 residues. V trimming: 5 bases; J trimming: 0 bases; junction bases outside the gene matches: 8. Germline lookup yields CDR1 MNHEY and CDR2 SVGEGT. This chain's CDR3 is CASSRRLAGAIAKNIQYF. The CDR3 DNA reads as TGTGCCAGCAGTCGACGACTAGCGGGGGCCATAGCCAAAAACATTCAGTACTTC.

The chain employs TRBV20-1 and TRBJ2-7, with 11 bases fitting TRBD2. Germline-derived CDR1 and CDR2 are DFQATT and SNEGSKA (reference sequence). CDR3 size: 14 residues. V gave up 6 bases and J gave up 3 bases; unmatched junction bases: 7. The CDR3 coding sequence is TGCAGTGCCAACAGACTAGCGGGGTTCTACGAGCAGTACTTC. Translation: CSANRLAGFYEQYF.